This entry describes one T cell receptor (beta chain). Its target is unknown. These data belong to a study of cytomegalovirus exposure and HLA in healthy donors. Study outcomes and limitations: Earlier analysis looked at TCR beta V segments, and most were productive about 87% or about 30% of the time.

The PCR had 60 Vbeta and 13 Jbeta primers. The table came from immunoSEQ multiplex PCR; TCRdb's copy has only in-frame clones and leaves some out. The table records approximately 60,000 clones, about 80% of them present only once. Sequenced sample: PBMCs. This TCR was recovered from a man aged 35 to 55 in good health and CMV-seronegative.

Here the CDR3 reads CASSDRAIKRGGSYEQFF. CDR3 DNA: TGTGCCAGCAGCGACCGGGCCATAAAGCGGGGGGGCAGCTATGAGCAGTTCTTC. The chain has TRBV11-2 and TRBJ2-1; 10 bases match TRBD2. V shed 5 bases, J shed 8 bases, and the junction held 18 bases outside the gene matches. CDR3 length: 18 residues. Germline values: CDR1 SGHAT, CDR2 FQNNGV. Drawing the rest from reference TRBV11-2 and TRBJ2-1, the complete variable domain is EAGVAQSPRYKIIEKRQSVAFWCNPISGHATLYWYQQILGQGPKLLIQFQNNGVVDDSQLPKDRFSAERLKGVDSTLKIQPAKLEDSAVYLCASSDRAIKRGGSYEQFFGPGTRLTVL.